These T cell receptor beta chains were read from a single sample in a study of cytomegalovirus exposure and HLA in healthy donors. Generated by immunoSEQ multiplex PCR, the TCRdb table keeps only in-frame clones and is missing some. The profile covers some 120,000 clones, with 75% appearing a single time and 2.5% to 3.5% taken by the ten largest. Sequencing used PBMCs. The receptors come from a man aged 30 to 39 in good health and CMV-seronegative. Both conserved end residues are part of each CDR3. D genes are given only for firm matches. Size tells how often a clone was seen (once, few, many) or the class of an expanded clone, and some rows leave it out.

J gene | D gene | V gene | clone size | CDR3 length | CDR3 DNA | CDR3 protein
TRBJ1-2 | - | TRBV28 | once | 14 | TGTGCCAGCAGTTTAGAGACGGGTAGCTATGGCTACACCTTC | CASSLETGSYGYTF
TRBJ1-5 | TRBD1 | TRBV29-1 | - | 14 | TGCAGCGTAGTCGACAGGGACGGGAATCAGCCCCAGCATTTT | CSVVDRDGNQPQHF
TRBJ2-1 | TRBD1 | TRBV7-7 | - | 15 | TGTGCTAGCAGCTTAGCACAGGGGGCATACAATGAGCAGTTCTTC | CASSLAQGAYNEQFF
TRBJ2-7 | - | TRBV28 | - | 16 | TGTGCCAGCAGCCATCGCCAAGGGGGGGTCCACTACGAGCAGTACTTC | CASSHRQGGVHYEQYF
TRBJ2-3 | TRBD2 | TRBV15 | - | 16 | TGTGCCACCAGCAGAGCTTGGCGGGAGAAGACAGATACGCAGTATTTT | CATSRAWREKTDTQYF
TRBJ1-1 | TRBD1 | TRBV13 | - | 14 | TGTGCCAGCAGCCCCCGGACAGGGGTCACTGAAGCTTTCTTT | CASSPRTGVTEAFF
TRBJ2-3 | TRBD2 | TRBV9 | - | 15 | TGTGCCAGCAGCGTAGTCGGGGGGATCACAGATACGCAGTATTTT | CASSVVGGITDTQYF
TRBJ2-2 | TRBD1 | TRBV29-1 | once | 13 | TGCAGCGTCGGGACAGGGAACACCGGGGAGCTGTTTTTT | CSVGTGNTGELFF
TRBJ1-5 | - | TRBV4-3 | once | 16 | TGCGCCAGCAGCCACGGGACTGGGGGTAGCAATCAGCCCCAGCATTTT | CASSHGTGGSNQPQHF
TRBJ2-7 | TRBD1 | TRBV7-3 | - | 15 | TGTGCCAGCAGCGAAGGCTACAGGGGTAACAACGAGCAGTACTTC | CASSEGYRGNNEQYF
TRBJ2-5 | TRBD1 | TRBV30 | few | 16 | TGTGCCTGGAGTATCGGGAAAGGGGGCTTATCGGAGACCCAGTACTTC | CAWSIGKGGLSETQYF
TRBJ2-5 | - | TRBV7-6 | - | 15 | TGTGCCAGCAGCTTCCGATACGGGAGTCAAGAGACCCAGTACTTC | CASSFRYGSQETQYF
TRBJ2-7 | TRBD1 | TRBV30 | - | 13 | TGTGCCTGGAGTTACAGGGGGATATCCGAGCAGTACTTC | CAWSYRGISEQYF
TRBJ1-6 | TRBD1 | TRBV19 | - | 16 | TGTGCCAGTAGTATCGGACAGGGGTTATCTAATTCACCCCTCCACTTT | CASSIGQGLSNSPLHF
TRBJ1-2 | - | TRBV5-4 | once | 13 | TGTGCCAGCAGCTTGGGTAGTCGGGATGGCTACACCTTC | CASSLGSRDGYTF
TRBJ2-6 | - | TRBV9 | - | 19 | TGTGCCAGCAGCGTAGGTTTAGGCAGGGTTAGACCTGGGGCCAACGTCCTGACTTTC | CASSVGLGRVRPGANVLTF
TRBJ1-4 | - | TRBV7-2 | - | 13 | TGTGCCAGCAGCTTTGGCCCTAATGAAAAACTGTTTTTT | CASSFGPNEKLFF
TRBJ2-7 | TRBD1 | TRBV4-1 | - | 18 | TGCGCCAGCAGCCAAGACCCAATGGCGGGGACAGGGACCTACGAGCAGTACTTC | CASSQDPMAGTGTYEQYF
TRBJ1-2 | - | TRBV16 | - | 14 | TGTGCCAGCAGCCAATTAGGAGTCAACTATGGCTACACCTTC | CASSQLGVNYGYTF
TRBJ1-2 | - | TRBV5-1 | - | 12 | TGCGCCAGCAGCTTGACACCCGATGGCTACACCTTC | CASSLTPDGYTF
TRBJ2-5 | - | TRBV5-1 | - | 16 | TGCGCCAGCAGCTTGGGGACAGCACCAGACCAAGAGACCCAGTACTTC | CASSLGTAPDQETQYF
TRBJ2-2 | TRBD1 | TRBV11-3 | few | 15 | TGTGCCAGCAGCGCACCGGGACAGCCCACCGGGGAGCTGTTTTTT | CASSAPGQPTGELFF
TRBJ2-3 | TRBD2 | TRBV7-2 | - | 17 | TGTGCCAGCAGCTCCGAGCGGGGGGCGCCTAGCAGGAATACGCAGTATTTT | CASSSERGAPSRNTQYF
TRBJ2-7 | TRBD1 | TRBV5-1 | - | 13 | TGCGCCAGCTCCGGGACAGGGGGCTACGAGCAGTACTTC | CASSGTGGYEQYF
TRBJ2-2 | TRBD1 | TRBV28 | - | 16 | TGTGCCAGCACCAAACCGGGACAGAGGAACACCGGGGAGCTGTTTTTT | CASTKPGQRNTGELFF
TRBJ1-1 | - | TRBV19 | - | 15 | TGTGCCAGTAGTACCCCCCTCAGGGTTGACACTGAAGCTTTCTTT | CASSTPLRVDTEAFF
TRBJ2-6 | - | TRBV5-4 | - | 15 | TGTGCCAGCACCTACGTAGAGGCTGGGGCCAACGTCCTGACTTTC | CASTYVEAGANVLTF